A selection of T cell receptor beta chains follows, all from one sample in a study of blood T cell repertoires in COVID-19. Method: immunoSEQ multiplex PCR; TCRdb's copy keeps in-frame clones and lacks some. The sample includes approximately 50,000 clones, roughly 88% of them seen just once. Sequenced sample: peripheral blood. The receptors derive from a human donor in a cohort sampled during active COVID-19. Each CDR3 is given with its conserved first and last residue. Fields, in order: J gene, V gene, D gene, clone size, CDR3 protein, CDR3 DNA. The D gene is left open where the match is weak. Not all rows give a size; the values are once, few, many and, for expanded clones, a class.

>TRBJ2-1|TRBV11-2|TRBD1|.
CASSSPRQGGRNEQFF
TGTGCCAGCAGCTCCCCGAGACAGGGGGGGAGAAATGAGCAGTTCTTC
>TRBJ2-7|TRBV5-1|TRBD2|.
CASTRGGTGGEQYF
TGCGCCAGCACCCGGGGGGGGACCGGGGGCGAGCAGTACTTC
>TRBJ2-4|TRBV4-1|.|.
CASRPDILAKNIQYF
TGCGCCAGCAGACCCGACATTCTAGCCAAAAACATTCAGTACTTC
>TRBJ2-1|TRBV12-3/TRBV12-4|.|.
CASSIGGVGEQFF
TGTGCCAGCAGTATCGGGGGAGTGGGAGAGCAGTTCTTC
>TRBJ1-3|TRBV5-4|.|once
CASSLGTMGSGNTIYF
TGTGCCAGCAGCTTGGGGACTATGGGCTCTGGAAACACCATATATTTT
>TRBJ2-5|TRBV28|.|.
CASSRTTGETQYF
TGTGCCAGCAGTCGGACTACGGGCGAGACCCAGTACTTC
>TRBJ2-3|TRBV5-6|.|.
CASTLRRGRDTQYF
TGTGCCAGCACCTTACGCAGGGGACGAGATACGCAGTATTTT
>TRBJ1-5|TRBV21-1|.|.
CAGSQGSKGYSNQPQHF
TGTGCCGGATCACAGGGGAGTAAGGGGTATAGCAATCAGCCCCAGCATTTT
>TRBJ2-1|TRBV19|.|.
CASSISPSYNEQFF
TGTGCCAGTAGTATAAGCCCCTCTTACAATGAGCAGTTCTTC
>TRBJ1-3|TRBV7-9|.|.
CASSLDSAGSGNTIYF
TGTGCCAGCAGCTTAGATTCGGCGGGCTCTGGAAACACCATATATTTT
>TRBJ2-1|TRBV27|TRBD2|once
CASSLLSGGAVYNEQFF
TGTGCCAGCAGTTTATTATCCGGGGGGGCCGTCTACAATGAGCAGTTCTTC
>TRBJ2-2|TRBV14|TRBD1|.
CASSQLRDRATGELFF
TGTGCCAGCAGCCAATTGCGGGACAGGGCGACCGGGGAGCTGTTTTTT
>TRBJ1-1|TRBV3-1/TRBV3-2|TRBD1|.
CASSARDRGGTEAFF
TGTGCCAGCAGCGCTCGGGACAGGGGAGGCACTGAAGCTTTCTTT
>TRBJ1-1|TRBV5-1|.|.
CASSFDLGTEAFF
TGCGCCAGCAGCTTCGACTTGGGCACTGAAGCTTTCTTT
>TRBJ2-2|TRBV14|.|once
CASSYRVVGTGELFF
TGTGCCAGCAGTTACCGGGTGGTCGGAACCGGGGAGCTGTTTTTT
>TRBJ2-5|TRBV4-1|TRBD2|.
CASSRTSGRYETQYF
TGCGCCAGCAGCCGGACTAGCGGGAGATATGAGACCCAGTACTTC
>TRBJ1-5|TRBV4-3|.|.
CASSQDSSNNQPQHF
TGCGCCAGCAGCCAAGATAGCAGCAACAATCAGCCCCAGCATTTT
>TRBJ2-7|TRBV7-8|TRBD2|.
CASSSLAGAYEQYF
TGTGCCAGCAGCTCCCTAGCGGGGGCCTACGAGCAGTACTTC
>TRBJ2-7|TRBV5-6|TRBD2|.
CASSLGLAREQYF
TGTGCCAGCAGCTTGGGACTAGCGAGAGAGCAGTACTTC
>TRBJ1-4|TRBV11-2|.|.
CASSFVSEKLFF
TGTGCCAGCAGCTTTGTAAGCGAAAAACTGTTTTTT
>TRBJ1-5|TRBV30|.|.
CAWSPGMNQPQHF
TGTGCCTGGAGTCCGGGGATGAATCAGCCCCAGCATTTT
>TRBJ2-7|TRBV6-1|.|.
CASSEALRGCYF
TGTGCCAGCAGTGAAGCGCTTCGAGGTTGTTACTTC
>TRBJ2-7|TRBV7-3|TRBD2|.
CASETGGSYEQYF
TGTGCCAGCGAAACGGGGGGCTCCTACGAGCAGTACTTC
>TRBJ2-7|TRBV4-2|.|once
CASSQDGGGNEQYF
TGTGCCAGCAGCCAAGATGGTGGGGGCAACGAGCAGTACTTC
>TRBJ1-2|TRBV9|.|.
CASSVSGKEGYTF
TGTGCCAGCAGCGTTTCGGGTAAGGAAGGCTACACCTTC
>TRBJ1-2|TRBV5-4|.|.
CASSPTGKANYGYTF
TGTGCCAGCAGCCCCACAGGGAAGGCTAACTATGGCTACACCTTC
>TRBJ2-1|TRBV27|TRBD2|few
CASSPLGGGPNEQFF
TGTGCCAGCAGTCCACTGGGGGGGGGTCCGAATGAGCAGTTCTTC
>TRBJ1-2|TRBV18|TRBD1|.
CASSPDRNARGGYTF
TGTGCCAGCTCACCGGACAGGAACGCTCGGGGGGGCTACACCTTC
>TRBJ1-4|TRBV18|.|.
CASSPVLGQTNEKLFF
TGTGCCAGCTCACCGGTTCTGGGGCAAACTAATGAAAAACTGTTTTTT
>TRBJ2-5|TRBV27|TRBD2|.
CASSLKGLAGPQETQYF
TGTGCCAGCAGTTTAAAGGGACTAGCGGGACCTCAAGAGACCCAGTACTTC